This T cell receptor (beta chain) was found in a study of blood T cell repertoires in COVID-19. Whole-study context: PBMCs, B-cell-depleted T cells, or T cells were the source of the cDNA or gDNA that made up the material.

As handled by the study authors: The assay estimated nucleated cells by amplifying reference gene primers. The repertoire was sequenced with immunoSEQ multiplex PCR; TCRdb's copy has only in-frame clones and lacks some. V and J calls and clone size are as listed in that table; D and trimming were resolved from the DNA. The sample lists about 190,000 clones; more than 75% were seen once. The age range of participants was about 18 to 89 years, with residence in fewer than 25 US areas. V lost 4 bases to trimming and J lost 2 bases, with 8 bases between them. This CDR3 contains 12 residues. Germline CDR1 and CDR2: SQVTM and ANQGSEA. With regard to this clone: Other DNA sequences in the sample encode the same CDR3.

J is TRBJ2-5 and V is TRBV29-1; D perhaps matches TRBD2 (5 bases). Specimen: PBMCs or T cells enriched from blood (not recorded which). The TCR comes from a woman aged 45-65 years with acute COVID-19. CDR3 nucleotides: TGCAGCGTTGTAAGAGGGCAAGAGACCCAGTACTTC. Translated, it gives CSVVRGQETQYF.